This entry is about one T cell receptor beta chain. The table came from immunoSEQ multiplex PCR; TCRdb's copy has only in-frame clones and leaves some out. The data contain about 80,000 clones, about 91% of them seen just once; the ten biggest clones take up 0.3% to 0.45%. The record originates from a study of technical replicates of blood from a handful of donors. Per the germline V gene, CDR1 is MGHRA and CDR2 is YSYEKL. V was trimmed by 4 bases and J by 6 bases, leaving 11 bases between them. The CDR3 spans 13 residues. The origin of this receptor is a human donor in good health. Sequenced: T cells isolated from PBMCs. The chain recombines TRBV4-1 with TRBJ2-3, with D hard to call. Here the CDR3 reads CASSRWARDTQYF. The CDR3 DNA is TGCGCCAGCAGCCGCTGGGCCCGGGATACGCAGTATTTT.